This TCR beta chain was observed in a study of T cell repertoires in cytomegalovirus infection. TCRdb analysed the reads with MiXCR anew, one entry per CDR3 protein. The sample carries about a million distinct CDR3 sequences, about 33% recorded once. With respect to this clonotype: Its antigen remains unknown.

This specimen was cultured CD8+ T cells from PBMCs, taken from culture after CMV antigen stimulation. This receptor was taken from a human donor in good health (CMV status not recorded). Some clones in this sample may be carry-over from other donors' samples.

CDR3 in amino acids: CASSLPGTGDNLAKNIQYF. CDR3 bases: TGTGCCAGCAGCCTCCCCGGGACAGGGGATAATCTAGCCAAAAACATTCAGTACTTC. This rearrangement joins TRBV7-4 to TRBJ2-4; 10 bases fit TRBD1. Germline trimming cut 5 bases from V and 0 bases from J; bases unmatched to any gene: 13. Per the germline V gene, CDR1 is SGHVT and CDR2 is SQSDAQ. The CDR3 consists of 19 residues.